A selection of T cell receptor beta chains follows, all from one sample in a study of blood T cell repertoires in COVID-19. The table came from immunoSEQ multiplex PCR; TCRdb's copy has only in-frame clones and leaves some out. The sample shows 200,000 to 250,000 clones, roughly 90% of them seen only once. Sequenced input: PBMCs or T cells enriched from blood (not recorded which). The receptors were gathered from a man aged 25-45 years who had been exposed to COVID-19. CDR3s include the opening cysteine and the closing phenylalanine or tryptophan. D genes are given only for firm matches. Clone size is shown for a subset of rows, as once, few, many or a class of expanded clone.

CDR3: CASSQVSPANSPLHF
DNA: TGCGCCAGCAGCCAAGTATCTCCCGCGAATTCACCCCTCCACTTT
length: 15
J: TRBJ1-6
V: TRBV4-1
D: .
size: once

CDR3: CASSLSRSYNEQFF
DNA: TGTGCCAGCAGCTTGAGTCGCTCCTACAATGAGCAGTTCTTC
length: 14
J: TRBJ2-1
V: TRBV11-2
D: .
size: .

CDR3: CATSRDSLYEQYF
DNA: TGTGCCACCAGCAGGGACTCTCTCTACGAGCAGTACTTC
length: 13
J: TRBJ2-7
V: TRBV15
D: .
size: .

CDR3: CASGSMSGGERTQYF
DNA: TGTGCTAGTGGTTCCATGAGCGGAGGGGAGAGGACCCAGTACTTC
length: 15
J: TRBJ2-5
V: TRBV12-5
D: .
size: .

CDR3: CASSRGLGGTIYF
DNA: TGTGCCAGCAGCCGGGGACTGGGCGGCACCATATATTTT
length: 13
J: TRBJ1-3
V: TRBV5-6
D: .
size: few

CDR3: CASSLSSGPNYGYTF
DNA: TGTGCCAGCAGTTTATCTTCAGGGCCTAACTATGGCTACACCTTC
length: 15
J: TRBJ1-2
V: TRBV27
D: .
size: .

CDR3: CASSRGQGAGYTF
DNA: TGTGCCAGCAGCCGGGGACAGGGGGCTGGCTACACCTTC
length: 13
J: TRBJ1-2
V: TRBV7-2
D: TRBD1
size: .

CDR3: CASAREPNTEAFF
DNA: TGCGCCAGCGCCCGAGAGCCGAACACTGAAGCTTTCTTT
length: 13
J: TRBJ1-1
V: TRBV5-1
D: .
size: .

CDR3: CASSARDRVYEQYF
DNA: TGTGCCAGCAGCGCCCGGGACAGGGTCTACGAGCAGTACTTC
length: 14
J: TRBJ2-7
V: TRBV11-1
D: TRBD1
size: .

CDR3: CASSIGLAANTGELFF
DNA: TGTGCCAGTAGTATTGGGCTAGCGGCGAACACCGGGGAGCTGTTTTTT
length: 16
J: TRBJ2-2
V: TRBV19
D: TRBD2
size: .

CDR3: CSVPEAPHEKLFF
DNA: TGCAGCGTTCCAGAGGCCCCCCATGAAAAACTGTTTTTT
length: 13
J: TRBJ1-4
V: TRBV29-1
D: .
size: .

CDR3: CASSQQGVGMETQYF
DNA: TGTGCCAGCAGCCAACAGGGGGTAGGGATGGAGACCCAGTACTTC
length: 15
J: TRBJ2-5
V: TRBV6-5
D: TRBD1
size: .

CDR3: CATSNSRANYGYTF
DNA: TGTGCCACCAGTAACTCCCGTGCTAACTATGGCTACACCTTC
length: 14
J: TRBJ1-2
V: TRBV15
D: .
size: .

CDR3: CASRGGENSNQPQHF
DNA: TGTGCCAGTAGAGGGGGGGAAAATAGCAATCAGCCCCAGCATTTT
length: 15
J: TRBJ1-5
V: TRBV6-5
D: .
size: .

CDR3: CAISESGQAYNSPLHF
DNA: TGTGCCATCAGTGAGTCGGGACAGGCCTATAATTCACCCCTCCACTTT
length: 16
J: TRBJ1-6
V: TRBV10-3
D: TRBD1
size: few

CDR3: CASRTSGTSGGAGQYF
DNA: TGCGCCAGCCGGACCTCCGGGACTAGCGGGGGGGCGGGGCAGTACTTC
length: 16
J: TRBJ2-7
V: TRBV5-1
D: TRBD2
size: .

CDR3: CASSKVGGRELFF
DNA: TGTGCCAGCAGCAAAGTTGGGGGCCGGGAGCTGTTTTTT
length: 13
J: TRBJ2-2
V: TRBV21-1
D: .
size: few

CDR3: CASSVQDTQYF
DNA: TGTGCCAGCAGCGTTCAGGATACGCAGTATTTT
length: 11
J: TRBJ2-3
V: TRBV9
D: .
size: .

CDR3: CASSYWYSPYSNYGYTF
DNA: TGTGCCAGCAGTTACTGGTACAGTCCCTACTCTAACTATGGCTACACCTTC
length: 17
J: TRBJ1-2
V: TRBV6-2/TRBV6-3
D: .
size: .

CDR3: CASSQAGQETQYF
DNA: TGTGCCAGCAGCCAAGCCGGGCAAGAGACCCAGTACTTC
length: 13
J: TRBJ2-5
V: TRBV14
D: .
size: .

CDR3: CASSQRYNQPQHF
DNA: TGTGCCAGCAGCCAACGCTACAATCAGCCCCAGCATTTT
length: 13
J: TRBJ1-5
V: TRBV5-6
D: .
size: .

CDR3: CASSPPTSREQFF
DNA: TGTGCCAGCAGCCCCCCGACTAGCCGTGAGCAGTTCTTC
length: 13
J: TRBJ2-1
V: TRBV9
D: TRBD2
size: .

CDR3: CASSLVGLADSYNEQFF
DNA: TGTGCCAGCAGCTTAGTCGGACTAGCGGACTCCTACAATGAGCAGTTCTTC
length: 17
J: TRBJ2-1
V: TRBV7-3
D: TRBD2
size: .